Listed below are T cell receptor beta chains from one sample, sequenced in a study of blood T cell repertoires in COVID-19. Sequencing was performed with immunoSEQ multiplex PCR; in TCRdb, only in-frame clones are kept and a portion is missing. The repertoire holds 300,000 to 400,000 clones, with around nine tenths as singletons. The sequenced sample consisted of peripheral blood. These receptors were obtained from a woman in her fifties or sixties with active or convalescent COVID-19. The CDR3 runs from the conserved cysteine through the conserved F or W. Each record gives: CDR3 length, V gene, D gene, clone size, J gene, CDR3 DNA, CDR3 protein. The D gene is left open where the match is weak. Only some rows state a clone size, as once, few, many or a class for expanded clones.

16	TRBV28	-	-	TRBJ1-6	TGTGCCAGCAGCTCCGCCGGGACAACTTATAATTCACCCCTCCACTTT	CASSSAGTTYNSPLHF
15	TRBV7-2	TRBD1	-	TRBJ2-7	TGTGCCAGCAGCTTGCGTGGACAGGGTGCGAAAGAGCAGTACTTC	CASSLRGQGAKEQYF
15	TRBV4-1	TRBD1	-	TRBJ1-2	TGCGCCAGCAGCCCCGGACAGGGGGCTAACTATGGCTACACCTTC	CASSPGQGANYGYTF
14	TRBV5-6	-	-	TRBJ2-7	TGTGCCAGCAGCTTCGTAGCGAGGTCCTACGAGCAGTACTTC	CASSFVARSYEQYF
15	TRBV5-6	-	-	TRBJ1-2	TGTGCCAGCAGAATCTTCTCCACAGCTAACTATGGCTACACCTTC	CASRIFSTANYGYTF
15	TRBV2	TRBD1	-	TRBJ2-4	TGTGCCAGCAGTGAAGGGGGGACAGGCTCGGGCATTCAGTACTTC	CASSEGGTGSGIQYF
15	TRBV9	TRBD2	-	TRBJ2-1	TGTGCCGGCGAGGTGGGACTAGCTATTCAGGATGAGCAGTTCTTC	CAGEVGLAIQDEQFF
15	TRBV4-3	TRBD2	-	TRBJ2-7	TGCGCCAGCAGCCAGACTAGCGGGAGAAATTCCGAGCAGTACTTC	CASSQTSGRNSEQYF
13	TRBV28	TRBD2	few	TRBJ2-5	TGTGCCAGCAGTTTGGGGGGGACCGGGACCCAGTACTTC	CASSLGGTGTQYF
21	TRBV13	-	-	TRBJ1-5	TGTGCCAGCAGCCCACCCCCGCACCAACGATCCAGGGGATATAGCAATCAGCCCCAGCATTTT	CASSPPPHQRSRGYSNQPQHF
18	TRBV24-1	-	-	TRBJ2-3	TGTGCCACCAGTGACTCCGCCCCCGGACAGACATCCACAGATACGCAGTATTTT	CATSDSAPGQTSTDTQYF
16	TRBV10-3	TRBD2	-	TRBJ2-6	TGTGCCGTCCAAGCGGGAGGGAACTCTGGGGCCAACGTCCTGACTTTC	CAVQAGGNSGANVLTF
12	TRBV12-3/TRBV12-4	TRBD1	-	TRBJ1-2	TGTGCCAGCAGCGACAGGGACTATGGCTACACCTTC	CASSDRDYGYTF
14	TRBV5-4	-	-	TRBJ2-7	TGTGCCAGCAGCTTGAGGGGCGGGACCTACGAGCAGTACTTC	CASSLRGGTYEQYF
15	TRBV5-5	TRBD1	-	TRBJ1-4	TGTGCCAGCAGCTTGTCGGACAGGGGGCCCGAAAAACTGTTTTTT	CASSLSDRGPEKLFF
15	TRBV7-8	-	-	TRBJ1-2	TGTGCCAGCAGCAGACAGAACACAGGGATCGGCGGCTACACCTTC	CASSRQNTGIGGYTF
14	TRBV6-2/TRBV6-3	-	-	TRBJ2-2	TGTGCCAGCAGTACCGGACTTAACACCGGGGAGCTGTTTTTT	CASSTGLNTGELFF
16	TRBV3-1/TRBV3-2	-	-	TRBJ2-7	TGTGCCAGCAGCCACCAAGACAGGCCCCTCTCCTACGAGCAGTACTTC	CASSHQDRPLSYEQYF
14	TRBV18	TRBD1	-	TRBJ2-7	TGTGCCAGCTCACCCGGGACAGGGGACTACGAGCAGTACTTC	CASSPGTGDYEQYF
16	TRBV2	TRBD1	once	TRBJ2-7	TGTGCCAGCAAGCCGGGGACAGGGAGGCAGACTTACGAGCAGTACTTC	CASKPGTGRQTYEQYF
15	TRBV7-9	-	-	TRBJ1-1	TGTGCCAGCAGCCATTTCCGGGGATTGAACACTGAAGCTTTCTTT	CASSHFRGLNTEAFF
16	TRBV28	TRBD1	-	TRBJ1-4	TGTGCCAGCAGTCCTTACAGGGGATCCCCTAATGAAAAACTGTTTTTT	CASSPYRGSPNEKLFF
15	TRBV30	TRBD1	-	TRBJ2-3	TGTGCCTGGAGTGTCGGGGACAGACCCACAGATACGCAGTATTTT	CAWSVGDRPTDTQYF
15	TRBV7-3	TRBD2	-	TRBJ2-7	TGTGCCAGCAGCTTAAATAGCGGGGGGGCCAATGAGCAGTACTTC	CASSLNSGGANEQYF
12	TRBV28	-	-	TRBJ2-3	TGTGCCACCATAACACATACAGATACGCAGTATTTT	CATITHTDTQYF
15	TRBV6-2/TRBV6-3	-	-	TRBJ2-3	TGTGCCAGCAGTAAGGTGGGAGACGTGACAGATACGCAGTATTTT	CASSKVGDVTDTQYF
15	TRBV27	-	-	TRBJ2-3	TGTGCCAGCAGGCTAGGCGGGATTAGCGCAGATACGCAGTATTTT	CASRLGGISADTQYF
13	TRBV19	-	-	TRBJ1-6	TGTGCCAGTACGGAGGTACCAAATTCACCCCTCCACTTT	CASTEVPNSPLHF
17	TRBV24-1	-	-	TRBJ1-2	TGTGCCACCAGTGATTTTGGATACAGGGTTGAGGATAAAGGCTACACCTTC	CATSDFGYRVEDKGYTF
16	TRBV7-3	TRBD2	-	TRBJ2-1	TGTGCCAGCAGCAAAGGGGGCTCTAGCGGGAGTAATGAGCAGTTCTTC	CASSKGGSSGSNEQFF
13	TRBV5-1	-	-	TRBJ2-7	TGCGCCAGCAGCTTCGGGGTGGGGTACGAGCAGTACTTC	CASSFGVGYEQYF
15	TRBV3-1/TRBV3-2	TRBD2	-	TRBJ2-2	TGTGCCAGCCGAGCGGGGGGGCCGAACACCGGGGAGCTGTTTTTT	CASRAGGPNTGELFF
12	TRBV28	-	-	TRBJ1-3	TGTGCCAGCAGTTCCCTGGGAAACACCATATATTTT	CASSSLGNTIYF
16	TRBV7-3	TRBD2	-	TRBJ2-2	TGTGCCAGCAGCCGCCCTAGCGGGGTGGGGACCGGGGAGCTGTTTTTT	CASSRPSGVGTGELFF
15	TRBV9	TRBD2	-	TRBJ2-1	TGTGCCAGCAGCGCCGGGACTAGCTCCTACAATGAGCAGTTCTTC	CASSAGTSSYNEQFF
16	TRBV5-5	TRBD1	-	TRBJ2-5	TGTGCCAGCAGCTTGAGGGGTTGGACAGGGGAAGAGACCCAGTACTTC	CASSLRGWTGEETQYF
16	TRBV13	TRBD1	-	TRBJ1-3	TGTGCCAGCAGCCTCAAAGGGGGCGCGGGTGGAAACACCATATATTTT	CASSLKGGAGGNTIYF
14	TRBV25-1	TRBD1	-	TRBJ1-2	TGTGCCAGCAGTCGTCCGGGACAGTCCTATGGCTACACCTTC	CASSRPGQSYGYTF
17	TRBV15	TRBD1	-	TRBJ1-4	TGTGCCACCAGCACTCGACAGGGCCACACAACTAATGAAAAACTGTTTTTT	CATSTRQGHTTNEKLFF
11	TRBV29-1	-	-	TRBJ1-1	TGCAGCGGCCAGGGGCCCACTGAAGCTTTCTTT	CSGQGPTEAFF
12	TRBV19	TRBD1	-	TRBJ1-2	TGTGCCACCCTGACAGGGTATAAGGGCTACACCTTC	CATLTGYKGYTF
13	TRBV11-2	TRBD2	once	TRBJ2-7	TGTGCCAGCAGCTCCGGACTAGCCTACGAGCAGTACTTC	CASSSGLAYEQYF
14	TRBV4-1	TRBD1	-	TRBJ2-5	TGCGCCAGCAGCCGAGGACAGGCCGGTGGGACCCAGTACTTC	CASSRGQAGGTQYF
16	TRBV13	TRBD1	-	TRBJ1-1	TGTGCCAGCAGCACCTGGACAGGGGGCGGAGACACTGAAGCTTTCTTT	CASSTWTGGGDTEAFF
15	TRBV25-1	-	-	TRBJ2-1	TGTGCCAGCAACGACAGAGGGGGATCTTACAATGAGCAGTTCTTC	CASNDRGGSYNEQFF